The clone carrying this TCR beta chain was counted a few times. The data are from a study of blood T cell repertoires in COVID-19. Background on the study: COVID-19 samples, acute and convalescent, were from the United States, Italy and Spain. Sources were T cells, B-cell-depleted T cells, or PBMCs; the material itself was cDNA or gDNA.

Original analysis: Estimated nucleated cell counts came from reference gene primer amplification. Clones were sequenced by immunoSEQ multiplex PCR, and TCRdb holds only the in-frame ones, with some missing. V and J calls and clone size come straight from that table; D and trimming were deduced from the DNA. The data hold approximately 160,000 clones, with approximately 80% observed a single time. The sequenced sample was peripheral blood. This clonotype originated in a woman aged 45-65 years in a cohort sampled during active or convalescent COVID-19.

The CDR3 sequence is CASSLSGQRINTIYF. The DNA for the CDR3 is TGTGCCAGCAGCCTGTCGGGACAGCGGATAAACACCATATATTTT. The V gene is TRBV7-9, the J gene TRBJ1-3; 7 bases line up with TRBD1. Germline assignment: CDR1 SEHNR and CDR2 FQNEAQ (reference sequence). The CDR3 has 15 amino acids. After removal of 5 bases from V and 6 bases from J, the junction contained 10 bases not matched to a gene.